This TCR beta chain appears in the sequencing data of a study of cytomegalovirus exposure and HLA in healthy donors. The primer mix had 60 Vbeta and 13 Jbeta primers. Assay used: immunoSEQ multiplex PCR; TCRdb lists only in-frame clones, some missing. This sample has approximately 130,000 clones, with roughly 71% found just once. This CDR3 has 15 residues. V was pared by 2 bases and J by 4 bases, with 14 bases between. Germline CDR1 reads MNHEY; CDR2 reads SVGAGI. This chain connects TRBV6-5 to TRBJ1-2, with D possibly matching TRBD1 (5 bases). The TCR originated in a woman aged 35 to 49 in good health and CMV-seronegative. Sequencing was performed on PBMCs. The CDR3 nucleotides read TGTGCCAGCAGTTACGGAGACAGTGCTTTCTATGGCTACACCTTC. It specifies CASSYGDSAFYGYTF.